Following are 8 T cell receptor beta chains from one sample sequenced in a study of T-cell reconstitution after alpha-beta-depleted transplantation in children. Preparing the TCRbeta library involved the use of unique molecular identifiers. TCRdb ran MiXCR on the PCR reads and lists one entry per CDR3 protein. The profile covers thousands of distinct CDR3 sequences, with roughly 25% appearing a single time and 28% taken by the ten largest. The sequenced sample was PBMCs, mostly from graft donor cells, obtained 60 days after TCRalphabeta/CD19-depleted stem cell transplant. Source of these receptors: a boy younger than two who had a stem cell transplant for SCID, so the T cells may come from the graft donor.

This clonotype was seen many times. V usage is TRBV4-3 and J usage is TRBJ1-5; D remains ambiguous. Per the germline V gene, CDR1 is LGHNA and CDR2 is YSLEER. The CDR3 has 15 amino acids. V was cut by 1 base and J by 4 bases, with 11 bases left in between. CDR3 protein: CASSQAHFTNQPQHF. The CDR3 DNA reads TGCGCCAGCAGCCAAGCCCATTTTACTAATCAGCCCCAGCATTTT.

Details on this clonotype: The junction departs from germline at one end; a sequencing error may be responsible. The chain is built from TRBV28 and TRBJ2-7, with D possibly TRBD1 on 6 matching bases. Germline-derived CDR1 and CDR2 are MDHEN and SYDVKM. This CDR3 region has 14 residues. The CDR3 loop is CALQPGTFPSEQSF. The CDR3 DNA sequence: TGTGCCCTCCAACCCGGGACATTCCCTTCCGAGCAGTCCTTC.

This clonotype has at least ten counts. This chain uses TRBV7-9 with TRBJ2-3; D is undetermined. V was clipped by 2 bases and J by 6 bases, with 9 bases between them. The CDR3 sequence is 13 residues long. Germline V gives CDR1 SEHNR, CDR2 FQNEAQ (reference sequence). CDR3 protein: CASSLLLGDTQYF. CDR3 in DNA: TGTGCCAGCAGCTTATTGTTGGGCGATACGCAGTATTTT.

This clonotype was counted at least ten times. V and J are TRBV7-9 and TRBJ2-7, with 7 bases identical to TRBD1. In germline, CDR1 is SEHNR, CDR2 FQNEAQ (reference sequence). V lost 5 bases, J lost 9 bases, and 13 bases stayed unmatched. This CDR3 region has 14 residues. The CDR3 coding sequence is TGTGCCAGCAGCCCCGGACAGGCGGTTGCCGTGCAGTACTTC. Amino acids: CASSPGQAVAVQYF.

The V call is TRBV7-8, the J call TRBJ1-6, with a tentative D call TRBD1 (5 bases). The CDR3 runs 14 residues. Deletions cut 10 bases from V and 13 bases from J, with 23 bases between. Germline V CDR1 and CDR2: SGHVS, FQNEAQ. The CDR3 region is CAMGPPEGGWPLHF. CDR3 coding DNA: TGTGCCATGGGACCCCCCGAGGGCGGATGGCCCCTCCACTTT.

By frequency in the sample, this clonotype is medium-sized. V gene TRBV20-1 combines with J gene TRBJ2-3; tentatively, D is TRBD1 or TRBD2 (7 bases each). CDR3 length: 13 amino acids. Germline assignment: CDR1 DFQATT and CDR2 SNEGSKA (reference sequence). The CDR3 spells CSPGGALTDTQYF. The CDR3 coding sequence is TGCAGCCCAGGGGGGGCCCTCACAGATACGCAGTATTTT.

In its sample, this clonotype was seen many times. The chain carries TRBV7-7 and TRBJ2-7; 9 positions agree with TRBD1. Trimming removed 2 bases from V and 4 bases from J; junction bases left unmatched: 6. Germline lookup yields CDR1 SSHAT and CDR2 FNYEAQ (reference sequence). The CDR3 length is 15 residues. The CDR3 bases are TGTGCCAGCAGCTTACTCCTGGGACAGGGTTACGAGCAGTACTTC. Its protein is CASSLLLGQGYEQYF.

Many counts were recorded for this clonotype. The rearrangement links TRBV6-2 or TRBV6-3 to TRBJ2-2; no clear D gene. V lost 7 bases, J lost 2 bases, and 14 bases lay in between. The CDR3 has 15 residues. CDR1 is MNHEY and CDR2 is SVGEGT in the germline V gene. CDR3 sequence (DNA): TGTGCCAGCATCAAAGAGAGGATAAACACCGGGGAGCTGTTTTTT. Its translation is CASIKERINTGELFF.